The 25 T cell receptor beta chains listed next were all sequenced from one sample in a study of identical twins. TCRdb fed the 5' RACE reads into MiXCR, producing one record per CDR3 protein. The sample contains 250,000 to 350,000 distinct CDR3 sequences, more than 6.5% of which appear only once. This sample was shared with a second study, whose subject was yellow fever vaccine responses in identical twins.

The sample taken for sequencing was memory (CD45RO+) T cells sorted from blood. These receptors came from a woman aged 18-35 years in good health.

This clonotype was recorded a few times. The chain couples TRBV3-1 to TRBJ2-1; possibly TRBD1 for D (6 bases). CDR3 length equals 11 residues. Trimming pared 5 bases from V and 11 bases from J, leaving 10 bases between. Looked up from germline, CDR1 is LGHDT and CDR2 is YNNKEL (reference sequence). CDR3 residues: CASSFGQKQFF. CDR3 bases: TGTGCCAGCAGCTTCGGACAGAAGCAGTTCTTC.

The CDR3 nucleotides are TGTGCCAGCACAGGATCAGAGACCCAGTACTTC. Translating gives CASTGSETQYF. The chain employs TRBV28 and TRBJ2-5, with D hard to call. Germline-derived CDR1 and CDR2 are MDHEN and SYDVKM. This CDR3 comprises 11 residues. Trimming took off 7 bases at V and 4 bases at J, with 7 bases between the two ends. Full variable domain (remainder filled in from reference TRBV28 and TRBJ2-5): DVKVTQSSRYLVKRTGEKVFLECVQDMDHENMFWYRQDPGLGLRLIYFSYDVKMKEKGDIPEGYSVSREKKERFSLILESASTNQTSMYLCASTGSETQYFGPGTRLLVL.

This clonotype was found many times. The chain couples TRBV10-3 to TRBJ1-1; no definite D call. CDR1 is ENHRY and CDR2 is SYGVKD in the germline V gene. This CDR3 has 14 amino acids. V was pared by 0 bases and J by 2 bases, with 7 bases between. The CDR3 here is CAISESTLNTEAFF. The CDR3 DNA follows: TGTGCCATCAGTGAGTCAACCCTAAACACTGAAGCTTTCTTT.

This clonotype was seen ten or more times. The chain carries TRBV28 and TRBJ1-5, with 8 bases lining up with TRBD1. The germline gives CDR1 MDHEN, CDR2 SYDVKM. This CDR3 is built from 18 residues. Trimming took 5 bases from V and 1 from J; bases not matched to a gene: 13. The CDR3 DNA follows: TGTGCCAGCAGTACTCTATCAGGGGGCAGTTTGAGCAATCAGCCCCAGCATTTT. This sequence encodes CASSTLSGGSLSNQPQHF.

This clonotype showed up many times. The V and J genes are TRBV29-1 and TRBJ1-2; TRBD1 agrees at 7 bases. The CDR3 length is 12 residues. V gave up 7 bases and J gave up 2 bases; unmatched junction bases: 4. Germline V gene data show CDR1 as SQVTM and CDR2 as ANQGSEA. CDR3 DNA: TGCAGCGCAACAGGGGCCAACTATGGCTACACCTTC. This codes for CSATGANYGYTF. The full variable domain, completed using reference TRBV29-1 and TRBJ1-2, is SAVISQKPSRDICQRGTSLTIQCQVDSQVTMMFWYRQQPGQSLTLIATANQGSEATYESGFVIDKFPISRPNLTFSTLTVSNMSPEDSSIYLCSATGANYGYTFGSGTRLTVV.

This clonotype showed up many times. This chain connects TRBV14 to TRBJ1-4; D is perhaps TRBD1 (5 bases). The ends were cut back, 4 bases at V and 8 bases at J, with 26 bases in the middle. Germline CDR1 reads SGHDN; CDR2 reads FVKESK. The CDR3 has 18 amino acids. The CDR3 region is CASSLKGPKGARWEKLFF. In DNA form, the CDR3 reads TGTGCCAGCAGCCTTAAGGGGCCCAAAGGAGCCCGATGGGAAAAACTGTTTTTT.

The rearrangement joins TRBV28 to TRBJ1-1; D unclear. The germline V gene has CDR1 MDHEN and CDR2 SYDVKM. Deletions cut 0 bases from V and 1 base from J, with 9 bases between. The CDR3 covers 15 residues. CDR3 protein: CASSLWTTKNTEAFF. The CDR3 nucleotides read TGTGCCAGCAGTTTATGGACAACTAAGAACACTGAAGCTTTCTTT.

This clonotype was observed a handful of times. The rearrangement joins TRBV10-2 to TRBJ2-4; tentatively, D is TRBD1 (6 bases). V gave up 4 bases and J gave up 2 bases, with 9 bases separating them. The CDR3 spans 14 residues. Germline CDR1 and CDR2: WSHSY and SAAADI. Here the CDR3 reads CASSAQGPKNIQYF. DNA of the CDR3: TGCGCCAGCAGTGCACAGGGCCCCAAAAACATTCAGTACTTC.

This clonotype was seen at least ten times. This sequence joins TRBV24-1 and TRBJ1-2; D uncertain. CDR1 is KGHDR and CDR2 is SFDVKD in the germline V gene. The CDR3 spans 11 residues. With 9 bases removed from V and 2 bases from J, the gap between germline ends came to 6 bases. In DNA, the CDR3 is TGTGCCACCTGGGCAAACTATGGCTACACCTTC. This codes for CATWANYGYTF.

This clonotype was seen ten or more times. The chain is built from TRBV5-1 and TRBJ2-3, with D possibly TRBD1 on 6 matching bases. Trimming left V 5 bases short and J 2 bases short, with 12 bases between. The CDR3 is made up of 14 amino acids. CDR1 SGHRS and CDR2 YFSETQ come from the germline V gene. DNA of the CDR3: TGCGCCAGCAGTGACGGACAGCCCACAGATACGCAGTATTTT. Protein: CASSDGQPTDTQYF.

Details on this clonotype: A read error may explain this, as a much larger clone is one base away. The chain carries TRBV28 and TRBJ2-1, with 7 bases identical to TRBD1. The germline CDR1 and CDR2 sequences are MDHEN and SYDVKM. This CDR3 spans 15 amino acids. CDR3 amino acids: CATSTGEGFYNEQFF. CDR3 DNA: TGTGCCACCAGTACAGGGGAAGGCTTCTACAATGAGCAGTTCTTC. Combining the CDR3 with reference TRBV28 and TRBJ2-1 gives the whole variable domain DVKVTQSSRYLVKRTGEKVFLECVQDMDHENMFWYRQDPGLGLRLIYFSYDVKMKEKGDIPEGYSVSREKKERFSLILESASTNQTSMYLCATSTGEGFYNEQFFGPGTRLTVL.

The chain carries TRBV28 and TRBJ2-7, with 8 bases lining up with TRBD2. Per the germline V gene, CDR1 is MDHEN and CDR2 is SYDVKM. The V segment lost 6 bases and the J segment 3 bases; nucleotides outside the gene matches: 7. The CDR3 contains 14 residues. This chain's CDR3 is CASRETSANYEQYF. For the CDR3, the DNA is TGTGCCAGCAGAGAGACTAGCGCAAACTACGAGCAGTACTTC.

This clonotype was detected many times. The chain links TRBV5-1 to TRBJ2-3; 9 bases are shared with TRBD2. CDR3 length equals 19 residues. V was pared by 2 bases and J by 2 bases, with 15 bases of the junction left unmatched. CDR1 SGHRS and CDR2 YFSETQ come from the germline V gene. The CDR3: CASSLIGLATGGATDTQYF. The CDR3 DNA reads as TGCGCCAGCAGCTTAATCGGACTAGCGACCGGGGGGGCCACAGATACGCAGTATTTT.

The table lists this clonotype with a few counts. The chain employs TRBV28 and TRBJ2-5, with D maybe TRBD2 (7 bases). Trimming cost V 9 bases and J 1 base, with 12 bases left between them. The germline V gene has CDR1 MDHEN and CDR2 SYDVKM. The CDR3 runs to 13 residues. The CDR3: CASRGGSQETQYF. The DNA of the CDR3 is TGTGCCAGTAGGGGGGGGAGCCAAGAGACCCAGTACTTC.

The rearrangement joins TRBV20-1 to TRBJ2-1; D is possibly TRBD2 (6 bases). The V gene's germline CDR1 is DFQATT and CDR2 SNEGSKA (reference sequence). This CDR3 region has 10 residues. The V end lost 6 bases, the J end lost 10 bases, and 10 bases lay between the germline ends. The chain's CDR3 is CSASRGEQFF. The CDR3 DNA sequence: TGCAGTGCCAGTCGGGGGGAGCAGTTCTTC.

This clonotype was seen only a few times. The V call is TRBV18, the J call TRBJ2-7; D is unresolved. The CDR3 spans 13 residues. Between the trimmed V and J ends, which lost 0 bases and 6 bases, there was a span of 9 bases. The germline CDR1 and CDR2 sequences are KGHSH and LQKENI. CDR3 sequence (DNA): TGTGCCAGCTCACCACCATCTGGGCTCGAGCAGTACTTC. Amino acid sequence: CASSPPSGLEQYF.

The V gene is TRBV7-2, the J gene TRBJ2-5, with 7 bases aligning to TRBD2. The junction had 9 bases not matched to a gene; V was cut back by 3 bases and J by 2 bases. CDR1 SGHTA and CDR2 FQGNSA come from the germline V gene. The CDR3 extends over 16 amino acids. The CDR3 nucleotides are TGTGCCAGCAGCTTGAGCGGGGCCCGAGGGCAAGAGACCCAGTACTTC. Its translation is CASSLSGARGQETQYF.

Written as DNA, the CDR3 is TGCAGTGCTTCGAGCAGGACGGAGCAGTACTTC. Protein product: CSASSRTEQYF. This chain uses TRBV20-1 with TRBJ2-7; D remains unclear. This CDR3 has 11 residues. CDR1 and CDR2 from the germline V gene are DFQATT and SNEGSKA (reference sequence). V was pared by 5 bases and J by 7 bases, with 12 bases between.

This clonotype was observed a handful of times. This chain connects TRBV4-1 to TRBJ2-7, with a possible D match to TRBD2 (6 bases). CDR1 is MGHRA and CDR2 is YSYEKL in the germline V gene. This CDR3 has 16 residues. V was pared by 2 bases and J by 3 bases, with 17 bases between. CDR3 bases: TGCGCCAGCAGCCAAACGACCTCCGGGACTCTCTACGAGCAGTACGTC. Translated: CASSQTTSGTLYEQYV.

The J gene is TRBJ1-1, the V gene TRBV6-1; 7 nucleotides match TRBD1. There are 15 residues in the CDR3. Trimming removed 6 bases from V and 0 bases from J; junction bases left unmatched: 7. The germline gives CDR1 MNHNS, CDR2 SASEGT. CDR3 sequence (DNA): TGTGCCAGCAGCCGCGGACAGGCCATGAACACTGAAGCTTTCTTT. Translating gives CASSRGQAMNTEAFF.

This clonotype was detected ten times or more. The chain employs TRBV2 and TRBJ1-5; no clear D gene. Germline CDR1 reads SNHLY; CDR2 reads FYNNEI. V lost 4 bases and J 4 bases, leaving 8 bases between the germline ends. The CDR3 has 13 amino acids. The CDR3 DNA reads TGTGCCAGCAGTGCTGAGTGGAATCAGCCCCAGCATTTT. Protein sequence: CASSAEWNQPQHF. Using reference TRBV2 and TRBJ1-5 for the parts outside the CDR3, the full variable domain is EPEVTQTPSHQVTQMGQEVILRCVPISNHLYFYWYRQILGQKVEFLVSFYNNEISEKSEIFDDQFSVERPDGSNFTLKIRSTKLEDSAMYFCASSAEWNQPQHFGDGTRLSIL.

This clonotype came up many times. This sequence joins TRBV6-1 and TRBJ1-6; D gene uncertain. V lost 3 bases to trimming and J lost 9 bases, with 9 bases between them. The CDR3 consists of 13 residues. Germline loops: CDR1 MNHNS, CDR2 SASEGT. CDR3 sequence reads: CASSDLLPSPLHF. Here the CDR3 DNA reads TGTGCCAGCAGTGACCTCCTACCTTCACCCCTCCACTTT.

The sample holds many counts of this clonotype. The chain joins TRBV19 to TRBJ2-2, with 9 nucleotides matching TRBD1. The CDR3 extends over 14 amino acids. The germline CDR1 and CDR2 sequences are LNHDA and SQIVND (reference sequence). Trimming at V came to 5 bases and at J to 6 bases, leaving 4 bases not matched to a gene. As DNA, the CDR3 is TGTGCCAGTAGTCTCGGACAGGGGTCCGGGGAGCTGTTTTTT. This translates into CASSLGQGSGELFF. The complete variable domain, with remaining parts taken from reference TRBV19 and TRBJ2-2, reads DGGITQSPKYLFRKEGQNVTLSCEQNLNHDAMYWYRQDPGQGLRLIYYSQIVNDFQKGDIAEGYSVSREKKESFPLTVTSAQKNPTAFYLCASSLGQGSGELFFGEGSRLTVL.

This clonotype was seen at least ten times. The chain recombines TRBV5-1 with TRBJ2-1; 7 nucleotides match TRBD1. V was clipped by 1 base and J by 4 bases; unmatched bases: 5. The CDR3 has 15 residues. The V gene's germline CDR1 is SGHRS and CDR2 YFSETQ. The CDR3 DNA reads as TGCGCCAGCAGCTTGCATACAGGGGCTTACAATGAGCAGTTCTTC. Amino acid sequence: CASSLHTGAYNEQFF. The entire variable domain, with the rest obtained from reference TRBV5-1 and TRBJ2-1, is as follows: KAGVTQTPRYLIKTRGQQVTLSCSPISGHRSVSWYQQTPGQGLQFLFEYFSETQRNKGNFPGRFSGRQFSNSRSEMNVSTLELGDSALYLCASSLHTGAYNEQFFGPGTRLTVL.

V is TRBV4-1 and J is TRBJ2-6; tentative D call: TRBD2 (5 bases). V dropped 2 bases and J dropped 15 bases, with 11 bases sitting between them. Germline lookup yields CDR1 MGHRA and CDR2 YSYEKL. The CDR3 has 12 residues. The CDR3 loop is CASSQIAGDLTF. Here the CDR3 DNA reads TGCGCCAGCAGCCAAATCGCGGGCGACCTGACTTTC.